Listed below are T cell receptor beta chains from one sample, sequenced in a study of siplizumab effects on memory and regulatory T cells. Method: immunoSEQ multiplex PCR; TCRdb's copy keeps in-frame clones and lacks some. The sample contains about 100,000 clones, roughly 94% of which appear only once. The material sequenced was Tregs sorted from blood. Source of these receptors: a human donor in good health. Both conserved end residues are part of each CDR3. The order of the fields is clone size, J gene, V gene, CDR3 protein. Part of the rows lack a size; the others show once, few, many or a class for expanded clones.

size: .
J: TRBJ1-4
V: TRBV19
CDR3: CASSWAGHRPNEKLFF

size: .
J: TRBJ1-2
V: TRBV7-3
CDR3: CASSCDRTGINYGYTF

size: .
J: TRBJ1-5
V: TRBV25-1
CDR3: CASRPGKGLSNQPQHF

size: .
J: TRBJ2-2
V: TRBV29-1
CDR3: CSAVREGTGELFF

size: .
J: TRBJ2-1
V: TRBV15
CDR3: CATSRGTGGHEQFF

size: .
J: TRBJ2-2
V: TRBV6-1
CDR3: CASRARGAGELFF

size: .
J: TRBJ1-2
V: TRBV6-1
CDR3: CASSTGVGYGYTF

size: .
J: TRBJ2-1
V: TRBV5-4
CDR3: CASINLGASHEQFF

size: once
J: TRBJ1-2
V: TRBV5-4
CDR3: CASSLSDRLFLGYTF

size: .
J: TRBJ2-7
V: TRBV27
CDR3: CASSFFLASGRAGGHEQYF

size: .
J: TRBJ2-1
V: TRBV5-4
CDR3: CASSFSTEQFF

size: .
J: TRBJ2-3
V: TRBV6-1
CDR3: CASSDTGGRDTQYF

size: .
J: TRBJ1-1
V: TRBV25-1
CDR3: CASSLRGGAFF

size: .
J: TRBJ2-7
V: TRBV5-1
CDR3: CASSLVQGKGYEQYF

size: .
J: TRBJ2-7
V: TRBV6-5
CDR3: CASSYSPVTTYEQYF

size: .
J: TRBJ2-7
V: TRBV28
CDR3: CASRRSYEQYF

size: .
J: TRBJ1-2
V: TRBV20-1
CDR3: CSALYQYGYTF

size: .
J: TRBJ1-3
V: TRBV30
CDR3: CAWSPGAGTGNTIYF

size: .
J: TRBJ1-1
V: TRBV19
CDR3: CASRAETVNTEAFF

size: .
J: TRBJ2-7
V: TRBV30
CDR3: CAWHTGGNYEQYF

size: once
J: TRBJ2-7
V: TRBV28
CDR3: CASRTGYPYEQYF

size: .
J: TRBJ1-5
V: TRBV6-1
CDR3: CASSQGGDYQPQHF

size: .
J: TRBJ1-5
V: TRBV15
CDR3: CATSRGLGSNQPQHF

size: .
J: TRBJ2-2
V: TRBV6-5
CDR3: CASSYSDLFTGELFF